This note documents a single T cell receptor (beta chain) sequence. V lost 3 bases to trimming and J lost 0 bases; unmatched junction nucleotides: 10. Germline CDR1 and CDR2: SGDLS and YYNGEE. This CDR3 is built from 19 residues. This sample is part of a study of cytomegalovirus exposure and HLA in healthy donors. TCRdb keeps only in-frame clones here, not all; method: immunoSEQ multiplex PCR. The sample has 150,000 to 200,000 clones, around four fifths seen once. The chain couples TRBV9 to TRBJ2-3; 13 nucleotides align to TRBD2. Sequencing input: PBMCs. This clonotype originated in a man in his thirties or forties in good health and CMV-seropositive. The CDR3 protein is CASSAEGLAGRYSTDTQYF. Written as DNA, the CDR3 is TGTGCCAGCAGCGCCGAGGGACTAGCGGGGAGGTATAGCACAGATACGCAGTATTTT.